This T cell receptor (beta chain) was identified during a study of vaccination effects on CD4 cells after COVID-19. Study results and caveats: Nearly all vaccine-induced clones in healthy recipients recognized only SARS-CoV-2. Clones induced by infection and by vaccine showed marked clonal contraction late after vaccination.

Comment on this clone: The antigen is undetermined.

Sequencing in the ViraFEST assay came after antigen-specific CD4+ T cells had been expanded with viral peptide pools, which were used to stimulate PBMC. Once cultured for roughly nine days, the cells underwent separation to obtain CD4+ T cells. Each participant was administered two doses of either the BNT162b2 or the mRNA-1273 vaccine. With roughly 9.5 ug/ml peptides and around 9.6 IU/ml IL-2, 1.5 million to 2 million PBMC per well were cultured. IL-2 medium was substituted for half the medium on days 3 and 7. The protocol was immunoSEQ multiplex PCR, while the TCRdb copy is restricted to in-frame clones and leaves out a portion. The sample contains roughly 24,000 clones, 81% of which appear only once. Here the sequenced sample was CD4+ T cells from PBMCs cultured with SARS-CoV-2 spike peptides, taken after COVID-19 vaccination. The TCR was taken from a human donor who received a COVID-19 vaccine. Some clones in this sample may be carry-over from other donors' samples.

This chain's CDR3 is CASSPRQGRNTGELFF. The CDR3 DNA sequence: TGTGCCAGCAGCCCTCGACAGGGGCGGAACACCGGGGAGCTGTTTTTT. The chain uses TRBV7-2 and TRBJ2-2, with 8 bases that match TRBD1. This CDR3 contains 16 residues. Germline V gene data show CDR1 as SGHTA and CDR2 as FQGNSA. The trim removed 5 bases at V and 1 base at J, leaving 6 bases unmatched. Together with reference TRBV7-2 and TRBJ2-2, the CDR3 gives the full variable domain: GAGVSQSPSNKVTEKGKDVELRCDPISGHTALYWYRQSLGQGLEFLIYFQGNSAPDKSGLPSDRFSAERTGGSVSTLTIQRTQQEDSAVYLCASSPRQGRNTGELFFGEGSRLTVL.